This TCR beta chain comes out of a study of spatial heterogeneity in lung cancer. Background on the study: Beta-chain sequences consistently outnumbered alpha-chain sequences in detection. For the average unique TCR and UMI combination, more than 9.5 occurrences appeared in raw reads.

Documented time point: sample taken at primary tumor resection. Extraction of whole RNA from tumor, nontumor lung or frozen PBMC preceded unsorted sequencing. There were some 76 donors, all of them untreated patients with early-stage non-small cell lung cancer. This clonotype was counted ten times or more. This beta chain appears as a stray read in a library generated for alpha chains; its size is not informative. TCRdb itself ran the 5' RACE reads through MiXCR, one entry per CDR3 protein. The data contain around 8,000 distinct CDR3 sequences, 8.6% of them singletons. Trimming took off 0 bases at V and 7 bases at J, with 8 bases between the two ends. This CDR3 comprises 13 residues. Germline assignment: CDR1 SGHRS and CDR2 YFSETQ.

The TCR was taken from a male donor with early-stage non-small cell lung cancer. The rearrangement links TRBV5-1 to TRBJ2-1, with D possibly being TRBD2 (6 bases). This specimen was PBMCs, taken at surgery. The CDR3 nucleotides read TGCGCCAGCAGCTTGGCACTAGCTAATGAGCAGTTCTTC. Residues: CASSLALANEQFF.